This T cell receptor (beta chain) is from a study of PD-1 blockade in classical Hodgkin lymphoma. In the study overall: Every 2 weeks, patients got 3 mg/kg intravenous nivolumab.

The data were produced by immunoSEQ multiplex PCR, yet TCRdb's version contains in-frame clones alone and is incomplete. The table lists 90,000 or so clones, 78% of them singletons. CDR3 size: 16 residues. The J segment lost 1 base and the V segment lost 0 bases, leaving 2 bases of the junction unmatched. Germline V gene sequence: CDR1 MNHEY, CDR2 SVGAGI. The time point denotes: cycle 4 day 1 (C4D1), after around six weeks of nivolumab. Every one of the patients relapsed after autologous stem cell transplantation (brentuximab vedotin exposure was variable). A remark on this clone: Its specificity is not known.

Study results and caveats: Nivolumab starters within 1 year of ASCT were excluded. TCR diversity at baseline was reported to be reduced in newly diagnosed patients relative to healthy donors.

The sample consisted of peripheral blood mononuclear cells (PBMCs), taken before the fourth cycle of nivolumab. This chain uses TRBV6-5 with TRBJ1-3, with 8 bases identical to TRBD1. This receptor was taken from a human donor with classical Hodgkin lymphoma. Written as DNA, the CDR3 is TGTGCCAGCAGTTACTCTTGGACAGGGTCTGGAAACACCATATATTTT. Translating it yields CASSYSWTGSGNTIYF.